The clone carrying this TCR beta chain showed up just a few times. This entry comes from a study of blood T cell repertoires in COVID-19. About the study: The origin of the acute and convalescent COVID-19 samples was the United States, Italy and Spain. Sources were T cells, B-cell-depleted T cells, or PBMCs; the material itself was cDNA or gDNA.

Trimming shortened V by 5 bases and J by 11 bases, and 12 bases separated the two germline ends. Germline assignment: CDR1 MNHEY and CDR2 SMNVEV (reference sequence). This CDR3 has 11 amino acids. How the authors handled the data: Estimates of nucleated cell counts were drawn from the amplification of reference gene primers. Assay: immunoSEQ multiplex PCR; the TCRdb copy retains only in-frame clones and omits some. The DNA was the basis for D and trimming; V, J and clone size are from that table. The sample holds hundreds of thousands of clones, around 85% seen once. The TCR was taken from a woman aged 45-65 years with active or convalescent COVID-19. Specimen: peripheral blood. The chain links TRBV27 to TRBJ1-1; D unclear. The CDR3 here is CASSEGLQAFF. Written as DNA, the CDR3 is TGTGCCAGCAGTGAGGGTTTGCAGGCTTTCTTT.